Below, one T cell receptor beta chain is given with its context. This entry belongs to a study of blood T cell repertoires in COVID-19. Study as a whole: The study drew acute and convalescent COVID-19 samples from the United States, Italy and Spain.

Original handling: Estimated nucleated cell counts came from reference gene primer amplification. Sequencing used immunoSEQ multiplex PCR; TCRdb keeps in-frame clones, though not all of them. D and trimming were read from the DNA, whereas the V and J calls and clone size are those reported in that table. The repertoire includes about 280,000 clones, around 89% of them detected once, and about 4.6% sits in the top ten. Germline CDR1 KGHSH, CDR2 LQKENI. The germline V and J ends were trimmed by 6 bases and 0 bases, with 3 bases remaining between them. CDR3 length: 11 residues. Sequenced input: peripheral blood. The TCR sequence derives from a man aged 35 to 55 with acute or convalescent COVID-19. V and J are TRBV18 and TRBJ2-7; D not resolved. As DNA, the CDR3 is TGTGCCAGCTCCCTCTCCTACGAGCAGTACTTC. This gives the protein CASSLSYEQYF.